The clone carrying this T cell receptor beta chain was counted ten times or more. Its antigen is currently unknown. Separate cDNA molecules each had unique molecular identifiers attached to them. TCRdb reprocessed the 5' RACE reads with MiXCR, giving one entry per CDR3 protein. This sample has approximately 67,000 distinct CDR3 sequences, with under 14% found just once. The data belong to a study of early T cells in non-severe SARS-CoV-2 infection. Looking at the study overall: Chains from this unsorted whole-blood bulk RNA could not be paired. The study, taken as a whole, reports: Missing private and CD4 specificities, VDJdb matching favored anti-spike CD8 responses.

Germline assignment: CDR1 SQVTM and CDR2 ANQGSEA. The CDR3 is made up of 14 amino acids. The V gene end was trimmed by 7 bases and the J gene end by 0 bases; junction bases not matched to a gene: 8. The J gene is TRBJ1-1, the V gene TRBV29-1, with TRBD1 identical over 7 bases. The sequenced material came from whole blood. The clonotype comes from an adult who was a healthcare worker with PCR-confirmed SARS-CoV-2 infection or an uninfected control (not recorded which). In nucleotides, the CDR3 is TGCAGCGCCCTAGTTGGGACAGTGAACACTGAAGCTTTCTTT. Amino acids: CSALVGTVNTEAFF.